This paragraph reports one TCR beta chain. What it binds is not known. The time point is: patch test 3, about 24 weeks after DPC sensitization. The treatment denotes: therapeutic diphenylcyclopropenone sensitization with weekly scalp DPC. TCRdb used MiXCR to reprocess the RACE reads, holding one entry per CDR3 protein. The table lists around 85,000 distinct CDR3 sequences, over 10% of them singletons, with approximately 6.2% in the top ten. The sample belongs to a study of human T cells and chemical hapten exposure. The overall study: Donors were sensitized with 2% DPC on the upper inner arm. Whole-study results and caveats: Among expanded TCRs, significantly more large CDR3 similarity clusters formed than among controls. Counts of TCRs above 1 in 1000 frequency stayed unchanged with DPC sensitization.

The CDR3 length is 13 residues. V was trimmed by 6 bases and J by 10 bases, leaving 13 bases between them. Germline V CDR1 and CDR2: SGHTA, FQGTGA. This clonotype originated in a woman aged 45-59 years with alopecia areata. Some clones in this sample may be carry-over from other donors' samples. The chain couples TRBV7-3 to TRBJ1-6; maybe TRBD1 (5 bases). This sample comprised whole blood, obtained in connection with sensitization to the hapten diphenylcyclopropenone (DPC). The CDR3 DNA reads TGTGCCAGCAGACGGGACCCCAACTCACCCCTCCACTTT. It translates to CASRRDPNSPLHF.